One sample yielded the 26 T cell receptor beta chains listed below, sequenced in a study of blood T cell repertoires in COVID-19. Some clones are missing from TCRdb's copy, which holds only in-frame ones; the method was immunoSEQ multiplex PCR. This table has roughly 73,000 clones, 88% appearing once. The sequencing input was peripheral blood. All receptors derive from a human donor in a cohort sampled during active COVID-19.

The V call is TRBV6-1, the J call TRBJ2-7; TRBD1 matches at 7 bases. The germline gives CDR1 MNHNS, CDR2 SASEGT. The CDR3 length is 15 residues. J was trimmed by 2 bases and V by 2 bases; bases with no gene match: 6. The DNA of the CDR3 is TGTGCCAGCAGTGAACCCGGGACAGTACCCTACGAGCAGTACTTC. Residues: CASSEPGTVPYEQYF.

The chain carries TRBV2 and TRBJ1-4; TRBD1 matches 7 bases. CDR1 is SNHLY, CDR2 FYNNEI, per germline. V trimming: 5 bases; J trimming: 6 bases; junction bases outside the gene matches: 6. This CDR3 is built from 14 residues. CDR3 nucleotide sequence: TGTGCCAGCAGTCAACAGGGGTACGATGAAAAACTGTTTTTT. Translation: CASSQQGYDEKLFF.

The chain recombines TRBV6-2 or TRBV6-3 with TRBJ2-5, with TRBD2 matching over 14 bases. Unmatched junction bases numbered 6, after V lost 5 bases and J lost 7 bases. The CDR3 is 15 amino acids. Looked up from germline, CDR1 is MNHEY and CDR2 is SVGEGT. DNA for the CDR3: TGTGCCAGCAGTCCCCCCGGGACTAGCGGGGGGACCCAGTACTTC. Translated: CASSPPGTSGGTQYF.

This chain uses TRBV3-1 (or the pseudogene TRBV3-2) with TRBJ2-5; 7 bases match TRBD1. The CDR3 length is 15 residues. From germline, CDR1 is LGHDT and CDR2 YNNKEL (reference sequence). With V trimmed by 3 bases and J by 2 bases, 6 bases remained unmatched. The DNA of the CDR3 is TGTGCCAGCAGCCAGATGGGACAGCCTCAAGAGACCCAGTACTTC. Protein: CASSQMGQPQETQYF.

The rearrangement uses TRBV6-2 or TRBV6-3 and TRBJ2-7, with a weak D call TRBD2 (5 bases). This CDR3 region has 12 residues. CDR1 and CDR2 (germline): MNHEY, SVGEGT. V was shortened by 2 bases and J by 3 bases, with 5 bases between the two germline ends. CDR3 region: CASSYRGYEQYV. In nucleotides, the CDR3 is TGTGCCAGCAGTTACCGGGGCTACGAGCAGTACGTC.

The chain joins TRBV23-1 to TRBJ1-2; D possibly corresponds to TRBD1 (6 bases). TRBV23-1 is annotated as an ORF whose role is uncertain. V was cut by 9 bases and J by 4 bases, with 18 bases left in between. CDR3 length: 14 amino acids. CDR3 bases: TGCGCCAGAACCGACAAGGGGGAGGGCTATGGCTACACCTTC. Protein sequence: CARTDKGEGYGYTF.

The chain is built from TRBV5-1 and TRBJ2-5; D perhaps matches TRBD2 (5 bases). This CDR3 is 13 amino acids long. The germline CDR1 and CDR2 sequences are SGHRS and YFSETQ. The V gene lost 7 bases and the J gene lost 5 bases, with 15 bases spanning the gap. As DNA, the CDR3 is TGCGCCAGCTTGGGAGAAGGGCGGGAGACCCAGTACTTC. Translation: CASLGEGRETQYF.

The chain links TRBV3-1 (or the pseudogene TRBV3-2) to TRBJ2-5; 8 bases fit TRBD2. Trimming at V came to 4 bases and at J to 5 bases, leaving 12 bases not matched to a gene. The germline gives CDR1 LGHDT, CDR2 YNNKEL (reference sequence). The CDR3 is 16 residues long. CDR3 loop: CASSLREAGESETQYF. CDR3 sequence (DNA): TGTGCCAGCAGCCTGCGGGAAGCGGGAGAGAGCGAGACCCAGTACTTC.

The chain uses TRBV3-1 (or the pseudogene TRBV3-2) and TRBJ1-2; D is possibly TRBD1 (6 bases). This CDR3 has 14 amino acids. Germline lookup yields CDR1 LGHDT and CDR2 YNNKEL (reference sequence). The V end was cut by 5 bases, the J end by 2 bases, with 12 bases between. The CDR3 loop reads CASSEGTINYGYTF. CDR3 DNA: TGTGCCAGCAGCGAGGGGACAATCAACTATGGCTACACCTTC.

The CDR3 loop is CASSLFGGNIQYF. CDR3 DNA: TGTGCCAGCAGCTTATTCGGGGGAAACATTCAGTACTTC. The chain uses TRBV7-3 and TRBJ2-4; TRBD2 is a possible D gene (6 bases). V was pared by 2 bases and J by 6 bases, with 8 bases between. The CDR3 has 13 amino acids. Germline V gene data show CDR1 as SGHTA and CDR2 as FQGTGA.

The chain's CDR3 is CAWNGDAGEKLFF. The CDR3 nucleotides are TGTGCCTGGAACGGGGATGCCGGTGAAAAACTGTTTTTT. The chain couples TRBV30 to TRBJ1-4; D remains ambiguous. Looked up from germline, CDR1 is GTSNPN and CDR2 is SVGIG (reference sequence). Deletions cut 4 bases from V and 7 bases from J, with 13 bases between. The CDR3 has 13 amino acids. The full variable domain, its missing parts supplied by reference TRBV30 and TRBJ1-4, is SQTIHQWPATLVQPVGSPLSLECTVEGTSNPNLYWYRQAAGRGLQLLFYSVGIGQISSEVPQNLSASRPQDRQFILSSKKLLLSDSGFYLCAWNGDAGEKLFFGSGTQLSVL.

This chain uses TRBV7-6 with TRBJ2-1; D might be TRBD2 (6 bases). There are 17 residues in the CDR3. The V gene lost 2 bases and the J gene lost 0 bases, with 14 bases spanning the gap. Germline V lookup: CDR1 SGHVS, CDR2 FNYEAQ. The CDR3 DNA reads TGTGCCAGCAGCTTAAGTCCCGCGGGAAGCTCCTACAATGAGCAGTTCTTC. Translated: CASSLSPAGSSYNEQFF.

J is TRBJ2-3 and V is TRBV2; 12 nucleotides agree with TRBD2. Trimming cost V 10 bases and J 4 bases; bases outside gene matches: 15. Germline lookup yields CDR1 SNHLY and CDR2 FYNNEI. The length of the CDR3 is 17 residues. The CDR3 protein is CATSLLGLAGGSDTQYF. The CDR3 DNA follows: TGTGCCACCTCCCTCCTCGGGCTAGCGGGAGGGTCAGATACGCAGTATTTT. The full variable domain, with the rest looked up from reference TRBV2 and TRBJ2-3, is EPEVTQTPSHQVTQMGQEVILRCVPISNHLYFYWYRQILGQKVEFLVSFYNNEISEKSEIFDDQFSVERPDGSNFTLKIRSTKLEDSAMYFCATSLLGLAGGSDTQYFGPGTRLTVL.

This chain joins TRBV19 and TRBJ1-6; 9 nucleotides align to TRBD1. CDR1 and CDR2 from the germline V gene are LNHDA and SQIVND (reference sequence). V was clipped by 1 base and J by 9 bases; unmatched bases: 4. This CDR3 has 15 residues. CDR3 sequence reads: CASSIGDRAISPLHF. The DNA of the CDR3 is TGTGCCAGTAGTATAGGGGACAGGGCAATTTCACCCCTCCACTTT.

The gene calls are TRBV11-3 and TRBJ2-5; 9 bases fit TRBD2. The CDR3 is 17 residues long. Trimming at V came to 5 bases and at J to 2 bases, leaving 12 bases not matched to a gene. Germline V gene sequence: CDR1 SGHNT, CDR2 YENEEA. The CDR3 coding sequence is TGTGCCAGCAGCCTCAGGATAGGGCTAGCGGGACAAGAGACCCAGTACTTC. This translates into CASSLRIGLAGQETQYF.

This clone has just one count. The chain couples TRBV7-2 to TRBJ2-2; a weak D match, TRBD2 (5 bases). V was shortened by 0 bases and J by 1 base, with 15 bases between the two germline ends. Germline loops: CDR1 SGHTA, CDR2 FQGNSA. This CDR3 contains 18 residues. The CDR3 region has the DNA TGTGCCAGCAGCTTAGCGTTGGGCGGGTATGGGAACACCGGGGAGCTGTTTTTT. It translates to CASSLALGGYGNTGELFF.

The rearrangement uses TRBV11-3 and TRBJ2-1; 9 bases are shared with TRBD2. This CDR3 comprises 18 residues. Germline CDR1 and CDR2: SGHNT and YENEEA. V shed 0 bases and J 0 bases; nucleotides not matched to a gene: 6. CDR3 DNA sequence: TGTGCCAGCAGCTTAGATAGTAGCGGGGGAAGCTCCTACAATGAGCAGTTCTTC. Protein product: CASSLDSSGGSSYNEQFF.

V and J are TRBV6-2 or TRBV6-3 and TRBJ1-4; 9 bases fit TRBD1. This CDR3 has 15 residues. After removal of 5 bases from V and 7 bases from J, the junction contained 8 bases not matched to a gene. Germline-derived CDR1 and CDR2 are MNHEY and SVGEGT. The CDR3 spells CASSDTGTGSEKLFF. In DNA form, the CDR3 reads TGTGCCAGCAGTGACACCGGGACAGGGTCTGAAAAACTGTTTTTT.

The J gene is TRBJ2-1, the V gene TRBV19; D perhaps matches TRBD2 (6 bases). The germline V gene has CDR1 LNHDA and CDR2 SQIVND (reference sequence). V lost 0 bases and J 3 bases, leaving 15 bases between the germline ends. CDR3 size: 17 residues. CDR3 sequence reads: CASSIDLPGVGYNEQFF. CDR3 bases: TGTGCCAGTAGTATAGATCTCCCGGGGGTCGGCTACAATGAGCAGTTCTTC.

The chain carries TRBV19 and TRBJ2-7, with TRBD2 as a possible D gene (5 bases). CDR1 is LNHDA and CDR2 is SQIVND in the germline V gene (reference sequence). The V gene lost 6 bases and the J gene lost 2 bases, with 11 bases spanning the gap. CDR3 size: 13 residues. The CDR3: CASSRGNPYEQYF. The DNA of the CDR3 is TGTGCCAGTAGCCGGGGAAACCCCTACGAGCAGTACTTC.

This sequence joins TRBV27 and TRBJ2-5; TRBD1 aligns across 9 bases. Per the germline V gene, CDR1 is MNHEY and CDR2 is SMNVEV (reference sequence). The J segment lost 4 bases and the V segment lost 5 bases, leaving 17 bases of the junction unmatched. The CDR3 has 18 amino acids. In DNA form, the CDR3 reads TGTGCCAGCAGTAGAAGCACCGGGACAGGGATTCTTTCAGAGACCCAGTACTTC. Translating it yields CASSRSTGTGILSETQYF.

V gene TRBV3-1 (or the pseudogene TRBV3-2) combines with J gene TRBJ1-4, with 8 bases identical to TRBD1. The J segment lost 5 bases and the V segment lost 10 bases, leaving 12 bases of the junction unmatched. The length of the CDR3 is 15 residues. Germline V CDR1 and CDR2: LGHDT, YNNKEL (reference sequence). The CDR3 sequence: CATRQLAGGNEKLFF. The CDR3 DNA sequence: TGTGCCACTCGACAACTGGCAGGGGGCAATGAAAAACTGTTTTTT.

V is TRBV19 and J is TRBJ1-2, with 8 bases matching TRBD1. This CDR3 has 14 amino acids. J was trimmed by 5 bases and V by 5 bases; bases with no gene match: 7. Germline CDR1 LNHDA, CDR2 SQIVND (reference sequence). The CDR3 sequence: CASSVGQEGYGYTF. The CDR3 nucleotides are TGTGCCAGTAGTGTGGGACAGGAGGGATATGGCTACACCTTC.

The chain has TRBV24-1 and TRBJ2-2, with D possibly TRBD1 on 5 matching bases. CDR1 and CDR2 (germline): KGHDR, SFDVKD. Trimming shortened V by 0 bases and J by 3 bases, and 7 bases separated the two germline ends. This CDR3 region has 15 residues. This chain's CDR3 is CATSDLTGDTGELFF. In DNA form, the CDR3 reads TGTGCCACCAGTGATTTGACAGGCGACACCGGGGAGCTGTTTTTT.

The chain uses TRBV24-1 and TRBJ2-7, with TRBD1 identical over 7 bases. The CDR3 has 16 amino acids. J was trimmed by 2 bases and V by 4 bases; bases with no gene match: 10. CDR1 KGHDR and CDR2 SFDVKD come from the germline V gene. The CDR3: CATSDTRDREAYEQYV. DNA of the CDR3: TGTGCCACCAGTGACACCCGGGACAGAGAAGCCTACGAGCAGTACGTC.

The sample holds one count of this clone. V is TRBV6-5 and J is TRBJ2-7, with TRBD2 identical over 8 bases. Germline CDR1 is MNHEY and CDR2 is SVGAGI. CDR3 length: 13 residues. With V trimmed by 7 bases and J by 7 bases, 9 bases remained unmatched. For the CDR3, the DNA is TGTGCCAGCACCGCAGGGACTAGGGGTGAGCAGTACTTC. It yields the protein CASTAGTRGEQYF.